The 29 T cell receptor beta chains below all came from one sample that was sequenced in a study of OX40 agonist ivuxolimab in advanced cancers. Measured with immunoSEQ multiplex PCR; TCRdb has only the in-frame clones, and not every one. Of roughly 66,000 clones detected, more than 75% appear once; the ten largest clones hold 0.4% to 0.5%. Source: CD4+ or CD8+ T cells sorted from blood, taken in a trial of the OX40 agonist ivuxolimab. The receptors stem from an adult with an advanced solid tumor such as melanoma, head and neck, liver or kidney cancer.

The gene calls are TRBV12-5 and TRBJ2-2; no definite D call. The germline gives CDR1 LGHNT, CDR2 FRNRAP. V was trimmed by 4 bases and J by 0 bases, leaving 24 bases between them. This CDR3 has 20 amino acids. The CDR3 sequence: CASGWILSQVPITNTGELFF. The CDR3 nucleotides read TGTGCTAGTGGTTGGATCCTCTCGCAGGTCCCAATAACGAACACCGGGGAGCTGTTTTTT.

This chain connects TRBV12-5 to TRBJ2-3; D remains unclear. Germline V gives CDR1 LGHNT, CDR2 FRNRAP. CDR3 length: 13 residues. The V end was cut by 6 bases, the J end by 2 bases, with 9 bases between. The DNA of the CDR3 is TGTGCTAGTGGGGACGGATACACAGATACGCAGTATTTT. Translated, it gives CASGDGYTDTQYF.

The CDR3 DNA reads TGCGCCAGCAGTGAAGCGAAGGGAGCTTTCTTT. This codes for CASSEAKGAFF. V gene TRBV10-2 combines with J gene TRBJ1-1; the D is unclear. CDR3 length: 11 amino acids. With 3 bases removed from V and 10 bases from J, the gap between germline ends came to 9 bases. The germline gives CDR1 WSHSY, CDR2 SAAADI.

This sequence joins TRBV6-5 and TRBJ1-6, with a tentative D call TRBD1 (5 bases). The V end was cut by 6 bases, the J end by 5 bases, with 11 bases between. The germline V gene encodes CDR1 MNHEY and CDR2 SVGAGI. CDR3 size: 14 residues. In DNA form, the CDR3 reads TGTGCCAGCAGCAGACAGAGAGATAATTCACCCCTCCACTTT. Its translation: CASSRQRDNSPLHF.

This clone was counted only a few times. This chain links TRBV6-5 with TRBJ2-7; a weak D match, TRBD1 (6 bases). The germline V gene has CDR1 MNHEY and CDR2 SVGAGI. V was shortened by 5 bases and J by 0 bases, with 11 bases between the two germline ends. The CDR3 is 14 residues long. The CDR3 DNA is TGTGCCAGCAGTCTAGAGGGGGACTCCTACGAGCAGTACTTC. Encoded protein: CASSLEGDSYEQYF.

The gene calls are TRBV11-1 and TRBJ1-2, with D possibly TRBD1 on 5 matching bases. With 3 bases removed from V and 4 bases from J, the gap between germline ends came to 9 bases. This CDR3 region has 13 residues. Germline CDR1 SGHAT, CDR2 FQDESV (reference sequence). CDR3 sequence: CASSLGTIYGYTF. CDR3 DNA: TGTGCCAGCAGCTTGGGGACGATCTATGGCTACACCTTC.

The chain is built from TRBV7-2 and TRBJ2-1, with 9 bases matching TRBD2. The CDR3 consists of 15 residues. Germline trimming cut 3 bases from V and 9 bases from J; bases unmatched to any gene: 9. Per germline, CDR1 SGHTA and CDR2 FQGNSA. CDR3 nucleotides: TGTGCCAGCAGCTTTGTCTCTAGCGGGATGGGTGAGCAGTTCTTC. This translates into CASSFVSSGMGEQFF.

V usage is TRBV6-1 and J usage is TRBJ2-2, with no clear D. The V end lost 6 bases, the J end lost 2 bases, and 10 bases lay between the germline ends. In germline, CDR1 is MNHNS, CDR2 SASEGT. This CDR3 has 14 residues. The CDR3 coding sequence is TGTGCCAGCAGAGGGCCCTTTAACACCGGGGAGCTGTTTTTT. Its protein is CASRGPFNTGELFF.

This clone has just a few counts. Sequence at one end of the junction differs from germline and may be a read error. The chain is built from TRBV7-6 and TRBJ1-3, with D perhaps TRBD1 (5 bases). CDR3 size: 13 residues. Germline-derived CDR1 and CDR2 are SGHVS and FNYEAQ. CDR3 sequence (DNA): TGTGCCAGCAGCTTAGATGAAACCCGACAGAAAGATTTT. Protein sequence: CASSLDETRQKDF.

This clone is a singleton in its sample. The J gene is TRBJ1-1, the V gene TRBV29-1, with D unresolved. This CDR3 has 14 amino acids. CDR1 is SQVTM, CDR2 ANQGSEA, per germline. V was trimmed by 5 bases and J by 3 bases, leaving 16 bases between them. This chain's CDR3 is CSVKRGVADTEAFF. The CDR3 DNA reads as TGCAGCGTTAAAAGAGGAGTGGCGGACACTGAAGCTTTCTTT.

This clone appeared a few times. Written as DNA, the CDR3 is TGTGCCAGCAGGGGGGGGATAGGAAACACCATATATTTT. This translates into CASRGGIGNTIYF. V and J are TRBV6-1 and TRBJ1-3, with D maybe TRBD1 (5 bases). This CDR3 is built from 13 residues. The V and J ends lost 6 bases and 4 bases respectively, with 10 bases between them. The germline CDR1 and CDR2 sequences are MNHNS and SASEGT.

Worth noting for this clone: The same CDR3 also results from other DNA sequences found in this sample. CDR3 residues: CAWSRSTEAFF. In DNA, the CDR3 is TGTGCCTGGAGTAGAAGTACTGAAGCTTTCTTT. V gene TRBV30 combines with J gene TRBJ1-1, with D uncertain. With 2 bases removed from V and 5 bases from J, the gap between germline ends came to 6 bases. The germline V gene encodes CDR1 GTSNPN and CDR2 SVGIG (reference sequence). The CDR3 runs 11 residues. The whole variable domain, filled in from reference TRBV30 and TRBJ1-1, reads SQTIHQWPATLVQPVGSPLSLECTVEGTSNPNLYWYRQAAGRGLQLLFYSVGIGQISSEVPQNLSASRPQDRQFILSSKKLLLSDSGFYLCAWSRSTEAFFGQGTRLTVV.

As concerns this clone: A much larger clone differs from this one at a single base, so this may be a read error. The V call is TRBV28, the J call TRBJ1-2; 8 bases are a match to TRBD1. Germline V gene lookup returns CDR1 MDHEN and CDR2 SYDVKM. This CDR3 has 13 amino acids. The ends lost 4 bases at V and 2 bases at J; junction bases unmatched: 0. The CDR3 DNA reads TGTGCCAGCAGTTACAGGGGGAACTATGGCTACACCTTC. Translating it yields CASSYRGNYGYTF.

This chain joins TRBV5-6 and TRBJ1-2; D uncertain. The CDR3 extends over 11 amino acids. Looked up from germline, CDR1 is SGHDT and CDR2 is YYEEEE. V was pared by 2 bases and J by 8 bases, with 7 bases between. As DNA, the CDR3 is TGTGCCAGCAGCTTTTTTGACGGCTACACCTTC. This translates into CASSFFDGYTF.

In this sample, this clone turned up once. V is TRBV30 and J is TRBJ2-3, with D possibly being TRBD1 or TRBD2 (5 bases each). V was pared by 5 bases and J by 2 bases, with 17 bases between. Germline-derived CDR1 and CDR2 are GTSNPN and SVGIG (reference sequence). CDR3 length: 15 amino acids. The DNA for the CDR3 is TGTGCCTGGGGACAAGAGTTGGGAGCCACAGATACGCAGTATTTT. Its protein product is CAWGQELGATDTQYF. The complete variable domain, with remaining parts taken from reference TRBV30 and TRBJ2-3, reads SQTIHQWPATLVQPVGSPLSLECTVEGTSNPNLYWYRQAAGRGLQLLFYSVGIGQISSEVPQNLSASRPQDRQFILSSKKLLLSDSGFYLCAWGQELGATDTQYFGPGTRLTVL.

V usage is TRBV7-7 and J usage is TRBJ2-5; D is perhaps TRBD1 (6 bases). This CDR3 region has 13 residues. Per the germline V gene, CDR1 is SSHAT and CDR2 is FNYEAQ (reference sequence). Trimming shortened V by 1 base and J by 3 bases, and 6 bases separated the two germline ends. CDR3 in amino acids: CASSLGQEETQYF. CDR3 in DNA: TGTGCCAGCAGCTTAGGACAGGAAGAGACCCAGTACTTC.

V usage is TRBV6-1 and J usage is TRBJ1-3, with D uncertain. V was pared by 5 bases and J by 4 bases, with 15 bases between. This CDR3 spans 15 amino acids. Germline V CDR1 and CDR2: MNHNS, SASEGT. CDR3 sequence reads: CASSSNGVAGNTIYF. CDR3 in DNA: TGTGCCAGCAGTTCAAATGGCGTGGCGGGAAACACCATATATTTT.

J is TRBJ1-2 and V is TRBV28; TRBD1 agrees at 9 bases. Per the germline V gene, CDR1 is MDHEN and CDR2 is SYDVKM. The CDR3 totals 12 residues. V gave up 8 bases and J gave up 6 bases; unmatched junction bases: 4. In DNA, the CDR3 is TGTGCCAGCGGGGACAGGGCAGATGGCTACACCTTC. It is translated as CASGDRADGYTF.

The genes are TRBV28 and TRBJ1-2; no definite D call. V was trimmed by 6 bases and J by 4 bases, leaving 15 bases between them. This CDR3 has 14 residues. The V gene's germline CDR1 is MDHEN and CDR2 SYDVKM. Here the CDR3 DNA reads TGTGCCAGCAGGGCCCAAAGGGTTGTCTATGGCTACACCTTC. Encoded protein: CASRAQRVVYGYTF.

This chain joins TRBV18 and TRBJ1-1; a possible D gene is TRBD1 (6 bases). The germline V gene encodes CDR1 KGHSH and CDR2 LQKENI. The CDR3 is 18 amino acids. The germline V and J ends were trimmed by 3 bases and 0 bases, with 20 bases remaining between them. The CDR3 protein is CASSPPDGGERMNTEAFF. The CDR3 region has the DNA TGTGCCAGCTCACCCCCTGACGGGGGCGAGAGGATGAACACTGAAGCTTTCTTT.

The rearrangement joins TRBV9 to TRBJ1-2, with TRBD1 identical over 9 bases. V trimming: 4 bases; J trimming: 6 bases; junction bases outside the gene matches: 13. Germline V CDR1 and CDR2: SGDLS, YYNGEE. CDR3 size: 16 residues. In DNA form, the CDR3 reads TGTGCCAGCAGCCCCCGGGACAGGGCCCTTGTTGATGGCTACACCTTC. It yields the protein CASSPRDRALVDGYTF. Looking up the rest from reference TRBV9 and TRBJ1-2 gives the full variable domain: DSGVTQTPKHLITATGQRVTLRCSPRSGDLSVYWYQQSLDQGLQFLIQYYNGEERAKGNILERFSAQQFPDLHSELNLSSLELGDSALYFCASSPRDRALVDGYTFGSGTRLTVV.

This clone was seen once. The chain couples TRBV28 to TRBJ2-7; TRBD1 or TRBD2 may be the D gene (5 bases each). Germline V CDR1 and CDR2: MDHEN, SYDVKM. The CDR3 extends over 16 amino acids. Trimming stripped 6 bases from V and 3 bases from J, with 21 bases between. This chain's CDR3 is CASSRDHRKTVYEQYF. The CDR3 DNA is TGTGCCAGCAGCCGGGACCACAGGAAGACGGTCTACGAGCAGTACTTC.

The CDR3 region is CASSQGRGRNEKLFF. The CDR3 region has the DNA TGTGCCAGCAGCCAAGGTAGGGGGCGGAATGAAAAACTGTTTTTT. The V gene is TRBV4-2, the J gene TRBJ1-4; TRBD1 matches at 7 bases. CDR1 and CDR2 from the germline V gene are LGHNA and YNFKEQ. The CDR3 extends over 15 amino acids. The trim removed 1 base at V and 5 bases at J, leaving 4 bases unmatched.

The V gene is TRBV6-1, the J gene TRBJ2-7; D gene ambiguous. V lost 9 bases to trimming and J lost 1 base, with 7 bases between them. The CDR3 is made up of 11 amino acids. CDR1 is MNHNS, CDR2 SASEGT, per germline. The CDR3, as DNA: TGTGCCAGTAGGTGGTCCTACGAGCAGTACTTC. Its translation: CASRWSYEQYF.

V gene TRBV14 combines with J gene TRBJ1-2; D remains ambiguous. The CDR3 length is 15 residues. V was cut by 0 bases and J by 4 bases, with 12 bases left in between. The V gene's germline CDR1 is SGHDN and CDR2 FVKESK. CDR3 amino acids: CASSQEGLGSYGYTF. CDR3 nucleotides: TGTGCCAGCAGCCAAGAAGGACTGGGGAGCTATGGCTACACCTTC.

By sample share, this clone is medium-sized. V gene TRBV5-5 combines with J gene TRBJ1-6; perhaps TRBD1 as D (5 bases). V lost 4 bases and J lost 7, with 21 bases in between. Germline CDR1 reads SGHKS; CDR2 reads YYEKEE (reference sequence). The CDR3 is 17 residues long. The CDR3 region is CASSPVQGRAGNSPLHF. The CDR3, as DNA: TGTGCCAGCAGCCCCGTGCAGGGAAGAGCTGGAAATTCACCCCTCCACTTT.

The chain links TRBV27 to TRBJ2-1; D is tentatively TRBD1 or TRBD2 (5 bases each). Germline CDR1 MNHEY, CDR2 SMNVEV (reference sequence). Deletions cut 5 bases from V and 7 bases from J, with 18 bases between. The CDR3 length is 15 residues. Written as DNA, the CDR3 is TGTGCCAGCAGTCACCGGGACCCCCTTTCAAATGAGCAGTTCTTC. It yields the protein CASSHRDPLSNEQFF.

V usage is TRBV6-6 and J usage is TRBJ1-3, with D unresolved. V was cut by 3 bases and J by 0 bases, with 12 bases left in between. The CDR3 consists of 16 residues. Germline CDR1 reads MNHNY; CDR2 reads SVGAGI (reference sequence). This CDR3 is CASSYWSAVSGNTIYF. The CDR3 DNA reads TGTGCCAGCAGTTATTGGTCCGCAGTCTCTGGAAACACCATATATTTT.

This clone has just a few counts. The rearrangement uses TRBV9 and TRBJ2-1, with a weak D call TRBD1 (6 bases). The CDR3 length is 18 residues. V lost 0 bases and J lost 8, with 24 bases in between. Germline lookup yields CDR1 SGDLS and CDR2 YYNGEE. CDR3 sequence reads: CASSVATSGTGWSHEQFF. The CDR3, as DNA: TGTGCCAGCAGCGTAGCTACGAGTGGAACAGGGTGGTCCCATGAGCAGTTCTTC.